This entry lists 23 T cell receptor beta chains sequenced from one sample in a study of shared clonotypes between healthy human individuals. Profiled with immunoSEQ multiplex PCR; TCRdb holds only in-frame clones, not every one. The table lists more than 2 million clones, around 95% of them singletons. In the naive CD8 group, cells lacked CD45RO and were positively selected for CCR7, so terminally differentiated effector memory CD45RA+ cells were left out. Material for sequencing was naive CD8+ T cells from PBMCs. The receptors derive from a man in his late teens or twenties in good health. Some clones in this sample may be carry-over from other donors' samples.

CDR3 region: CASSLGLAGGENTGELFF. The CDR3 DNA follows: TGTGCCAGCAGCTTAGGTCTAGCGGGAGGGGAGAACACCGGGGAGCTGTTTTTT. The chain uses TRBV7-6 and TRBJ2-2; TRBD2 aligns across 12 bases. This CDR3 comprises 18 residues. The ends lost 1 base at V and 1 base at J; junction bases unmatched: 4. From germline, CDR1 is SGHVS and CDR2 FNYEAQ.

V and J are TRBV29-1 and TRBJ2-5, with 7 bases identical to TRBD1. V shed 0 bases and J 4 bases; nucleotides not matched to a gene: 14. The CDR3 runs 17 residues. The germline CDR1 and CDR2 sequences are SQVTM and ANQGSEA. The CDR3 bases are TGCAGCGTTGAAGAATCTTATTTGGCAGGGGGTGCAGAGACCCAGTACTTC. Translation: CSVEESYLAGGAETQYF. The full variable domain, completed using reference TRBV29-1 and TRBJ2-5, is SAVISQKPSRDICQRGTSLTIQCQVDSQVTMMFWYRQQPGQSLTLIATANQGSEATYESGFVIDKFPISRPNLTFSTLTVSNMSPEDSSIYLCSVEESYLAGGAETQYFGPGTRLLVL.

The chain recombines TRBV6-5 with TRBJ2-7; D not certain. The CDR3 contains 13 residues. Germline V gene data show CDR1 as MNHEY and CDR2 as SVGAGI. Trimming removed 5 bases from V and 5 bases from J, with 13 bases in between. CDR3 sequence reads: CASSLQDRHEQYF. For the CDR3, the DNA is TGTGCCAGCAGTCTCCAGGACCGGCACGAGCAGTACTTC.

The V gene is TRBV7-3, the J gene TRBJ1-2, with 11 bases that match TRBD1. The germline V gene encodes CDR1 SGHTA and CDR2 FQGTGA. The CDR3 loop spans 15 amino acids. Trimming took 5 bases from V and 7 from J; bases not matched to a gene: 9. DNA of the CDR3: TGTGCCAGCAGCCCATCGGGACAGGGGGACGGTGGCTACACCTTC. Translation gives CASSPSGQGDGGYTF.

The J gene is TRBJ2-2, the V gene TRBV29-1; D call uncertain. This CDR3 contains 15 residues. V shed 7 bases and J shed 0 bases, with 15 bases lying between them. The germline gives CDR1 SQVTM, CDR2 ANQGSEA. CDR3: CSALMRKPNTGELFF. CDR3 in DNA: TGCAGCGCTTTGATGCGAAAGCCGAACACCGGGGAGCTGTTTTTT.

The chain recombines TRBV27 with TRBJ1-5; D unclear. The CDR3 runs 15 residues. Trimming took 1 base from V and 4 from J, leaving 11 bases between them. The germline gives CDR1 MNHEY, CDR2 SMNVEV (reference sequence). The DNA of the CDR3 is TGTGCCAGCAGTTTATTCTTAGGAGGTAATCAGCCCCAGCATTTT. It is translated as CASSLFLGGNQPQHF.

The chain carries TRBV25-1 and TRBJ1-4; TRBD1 might be the D (5 bases). V lost 5 bases, J lost 8 bases, and 18 bases lay in between. The CDR3 consists of 15 residues. Germline V gene lookup returns CDR1 MGHDK and CDR2 SYGVNS. The chain's CDR3 is CASSKPDTGEEKLFF. CDR3 DNA sequence: TGTGCCAGCAGTAAGCCCGATACAGGAGAAGAAAAACTGTTTTTT.

The rearrangement joins TRBV5-1 to TRBJ1-5; the match to TRBD1 covers 11 bases. CDR3 length: 17 residues. V lost 2 bases to trimming and J lost 0 bases; unmatched junction nucleotides: 4. Germline V gives CDR1 SGHRS, CDR2 YFSETQ. The chain's CDR3 is CASSLGDRGYSNQPQHF. In DNA form, the CDR3 reads TGCGCCAGCAGCTTAGGGGACAGGGGGTATAGCAATCAGCCCCAGCATTTT.

The genes are TRBV27 and TRBJ2-7; D is possibly TRBD2 (5 bases). V shed 3 bases and J shed 3 bases, with 9 bases lying between them. Per germline, CDR1 MNHEY and CDR2 SMNVEV (reference sequence). CDR3 length: 13 amino acids. The CDR3 sequence: CASSFYEGYEQYF. The CDR3, as DNA: TGTGCCAGCAGTTTTTATGAGGGCTACGAGCAGTACTTC.

The rearrangement joins TRBV7-8 to TRBJ2-5; 12 nucleotides align to TRBD2. V was clipped by 3 bases and J by 5 bases; unmatched bases: 13. Looked up from germline, CDR1 is SGHVS and CDR2 is FQNEAQ. The CDR3 has 18 amino acids. CDR3 nucleotides: TGTGCCAGCAGCTTTTTAGGACTAGCGGGGACGATGGGGGAGACCCAGTACTTC. Amino acids: CASSFLGLAGTMGETQYF.

The J gene is TRBJ2-2, the V gene TRBV14; no clear D. Trimming took off 0 bases at V and 6 bases at J, with 8 bases between the two ends. The length of the CDR3 is 14 residues. Germline assignment: CDR1 SGHDN and CDR2 FVKESK. CDR3 sequence reads: CASSQDYIAGELFF. The CDR3 DNA reads as TGTGCCAGCAGCCAAGATTATATTGCCGGGGAGCTGTTTTTT.

The rearrangement links TRBV6-6 to TRBJ1-3; D gene uncertain. The ends were cut back, 0 bases at V and 3 bases at J, with 12 bases in the middle. Germline CDR1 reads MNHNY; CDR2 reads SVGAGI (reference sequence). The CDR3 is made up of 16 amino acids. The DNA for the CDR3 is TGTGCCAGCAGTTACTCGGGAAGGGATCTTGGAAACACCATATATTTT. Translated, it gives CASSYSGRDLGNTIYF.

Details on this clone: Other DNA sequences in this sample translate to the same CDR3. The chain couples TRBV9 to TRBJ2-3; the D gene is possibly TRBD2 (5 bases). The CDR3 sequence is 13 residues long. Deletions cut 2 bases from V and 3 bases from J, with 7 bases between. Germline V gene sequence: CDR1 SGDLS, CDR2 YYNGEE. CDR3 bases: TGTGCCAGCAGCGTCGAGGGAACAGATACGCAGTATTTT. Translating it yields CASSVEGTDTQYF.

This chain uses TRBV30 with TRBJ1-2; TRBD1 might be the D (5 bases). The CDR3 sequence is 11 residues long. V lost 3 bases, J lost 14 bases, and 16 bases lay in between. Germline V gives CDR1 GTSNPN, CDR2 SVGIG (reference sequence). Here the CDR3 reads CAWRKPGIWTF. The CDR3 nucleotides are TGTGCCTGGAGAAAACCAGGGATTTGGACCTTC.

The rearrangement uses TRBV7-9 and TRBJ2-1; D perhaps matches TRBD1 (6 bases). This CDR3 spans 19 amino acids. Germline V gene sequence: CDR1 SEHNR, CDR2 FQNEAQ (reference sequence). Deletions cut 5 bases from V and 0 bases from J, with 23 bases between. The CDR3 is CASSNTGTLDPSSYNEQFF. The CDR3, as DNA: TGTGCCAGCAGCAACACCGGGACACTCGATCCCAGCTCCTACAATGAGCAGTTCTTC.

The V gene is TRBV27, the J gene TRBJ2-1, with D perhaps matching TRBD1 or TRBD2 (5 bases each). This CDR3 contains 17 residues. The V gene lost 5 bases and the J gene lost 4 bases, with 21 bases spanning the gap. The germline gives CDR1 MNHEY, CDR2 SMNVEV (reference sequence). This CDR3 reads CASSVGPGPSEYNEQFF. CDR3 DNA: TGTGCCAGCAGTGTGGGACCCGGGCCATCCGAGTACAATGAGCAGTTCTTC.

V usage is TRBV27 and J usage is TRBJ2-7, with D tentatively TRBD2 (5 bases). V was trimmed by 4 bases and J by 6 bases, leaving 19 bases between them. Per germline, CDR1 MNHEY and CDR2 SMNVEV (reference sequence). The CDR3 has 15 residues. CDR3 bases: TGTGCCAGCAGTTACTCCAGCGGAGCCTTCCTCGAGCAGTACTTC. This translates into CASSYSSGAFLEQYF.

The V gene is TRBV28, the J gene TRBJ2-3; D gene unclear. Trimming pared 2 bases from V and 2 bases from J, leaving 5 bases between. Looked up from germline, CDR1 is MDHEN and CDR2 is SYDVKM. The CDR3 covers 13 residues. CDR3 bases: TGTGCCAGCAGTTTAATCTTCACAGATACGCAGTATTTT. The encoded protein is CASSLIFTDTQYF.

V usage is TRBV28 and J usage is TRBJ2-2, with D possibly being TRBD1 or TRBD2 (5 bases each). Germline CDR1 is MDHEN and CDR2 is SYDVKM. Deletions cut 5 bases from V and 2 bases from J, with 12 bases between. This CDR3 is 15 amino acids long. The CDR3 sequence is CASSPRRGNTGELFF. The CDR3 bases are TGTGCCAGCAGTCCAAGACGGGGCAACACCGGGGAGCTGTTTTTT. Together with reference TRBV28 and TRBJ2-2, the CDR3 gives the full variable domain: DVKVTQSSRYLVKRTGEKVFLECVQDMDHENMFWYRQDPGLGLRLIYFSYDVKMKEKGDIPEGYSVSREKKERFSLILESASTNQTSMYLCASSPRRGNTGELFFGEGSRLTVL.

The CDR3 DNA reads as TGTGCCAGCAGCCCGGGACTAGCGGGAGGGCCGGGAGATACGCAGTATTTT. It specifies CASSPGLAGGPGDTQYF. The chain employs TRBV7-9 and TRBJ2-3, with 16 positions matching TRBD2. CDR3 size: 17 residues. The ends lost 5 bases at V and 5 bases at J; junction bases unmatched: 7. Germline V gene data show CDR1 as SEHNR and CDR2 as FQNEAQ (reference sequence). Based on the CDR3 plus reference TRBV7-9 and TRBJ2-3, the full variable domain is DTGVSQNPRHKITKRGQNVTFRCDPISEHNRLYWYRQTLGQGPEFLTYFQNEAQLEKSRLLSDRFSAERPKGSFSTLEIQRTEQGDSAMYLCASSPGLAGGPGDTQYFGPGTRLTVL.

The V gene is TRBV30, the J gene TRBJ2-7; TRBD2 is a possible D gene (6 bases). In germline, CDR1 is GTSNPN, CDR2 SVGIG (reference sequence). CDR3 size: 18 residues. The ends were cut back, 3 bases at V and 1 base at J, with 25 bases in the middle. The DNA of the CDR3 is TGTGCCTGGAGGTTATCCCCCTTTAGCCTAGCGCGTTCCTACGAGCAGTACTTC. Its protein product is CAWRLSPFSLARSYEQYF.

V usage is TRBV28 and J usage is TRBJ2-7; 10 positions agree with TRBD1. The germline CDR1 and CDR2 sequences are MDHEN and SYDVKM. Trimming cost V 10 bases and J 1 base; bases outside gene matches: 7. There are 14 residues in the CDR3. The chain's CDR3 is CAIARDRGSYEQYF. The CDR3, as DNA: TGTGCCATAGCCCGGGACAGGGGTTCCTACGAGCAGTACTTC.

The J gene is TRBJ2-3, the V gene TRBV7-9; 10 bases map to TRBD2. V lost 2 bases, J lost 2 bases, and 4 bases stayed unmatched. Germline CDR1 SEHNR, CDR2 FQNEAQ (reference sequence). The CDR3 totals 16 residues. CDR3 protein: CASSLMTSGFTDTQYF. CDR3 nucleotide sequence: TGTGCCAGCAGCTTAATGACTAGCGGGTTCACAGATACGCAGTATTTT.